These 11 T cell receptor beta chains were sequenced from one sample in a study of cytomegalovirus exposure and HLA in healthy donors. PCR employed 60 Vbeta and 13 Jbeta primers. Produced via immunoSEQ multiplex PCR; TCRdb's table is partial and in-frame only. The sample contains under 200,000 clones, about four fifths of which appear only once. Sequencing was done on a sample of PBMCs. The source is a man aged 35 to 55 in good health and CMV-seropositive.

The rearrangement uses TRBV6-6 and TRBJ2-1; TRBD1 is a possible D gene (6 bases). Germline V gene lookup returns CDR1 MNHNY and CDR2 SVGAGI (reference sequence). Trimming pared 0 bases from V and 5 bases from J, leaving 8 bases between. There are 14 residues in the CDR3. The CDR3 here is CASSYSGTNNEQFF. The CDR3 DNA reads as TGTGCCAGCAGTTACTCCGGGACAAACAATGAGCAGTTCTTC.

The CDR3 sequence: CASSFGSGTSTEAFF. The CDR3 DNA is TGTGCCAGCAGTTTTGGGTCAGGGACAAGCACTGAAGCTTTCTTT. The rearrangement links TRBV6-5 to TRBJ1-1, with D perhaps TRBD1 (6 bases). This CDR3 has 15 residues. Trimming shortened V by 4 bases and J by 4 bases, and 16 bases separated the two germline ends. CDR1 and CDR2 (germline): MNHEY, SVGAGI.

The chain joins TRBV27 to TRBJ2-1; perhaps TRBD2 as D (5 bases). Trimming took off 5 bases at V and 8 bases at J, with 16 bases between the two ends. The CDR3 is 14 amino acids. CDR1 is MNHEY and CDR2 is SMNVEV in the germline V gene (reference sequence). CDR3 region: CASSPIGVAHEQFF. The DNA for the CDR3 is TGTGCCAGCAGTCCTATCGGGGTGGCCCATGAGCAGTTCTTC.

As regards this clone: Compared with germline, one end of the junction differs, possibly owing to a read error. The CDR3 DNA is TGTTCCAGCAGCTTAGCGTTAAATGAGCAGTTCTTC. Protein product: CSSSLALNEQFF. The rearrangement links TRBV7-9 to TRBJ2-1; D may be TRBD2 (5 bases). Per germline, CDR1 SEHNR and CDR2 FQNEAQ (reference sequence). The CDR3 extends over 12 amino acids.

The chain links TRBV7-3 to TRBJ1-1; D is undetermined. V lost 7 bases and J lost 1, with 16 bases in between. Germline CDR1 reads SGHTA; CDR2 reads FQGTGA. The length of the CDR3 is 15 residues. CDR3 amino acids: CASKLSSSENTEAFF. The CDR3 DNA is TGTGCCAGCAAACTCTCCTCATCTGAGAACACTGAAGCTTTCTTT.

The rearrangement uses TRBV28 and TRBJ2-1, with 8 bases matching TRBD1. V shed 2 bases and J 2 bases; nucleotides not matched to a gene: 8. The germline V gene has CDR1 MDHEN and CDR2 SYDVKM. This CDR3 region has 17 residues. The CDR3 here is CASSLGTGLITYNEQFF. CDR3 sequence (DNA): TGTGCCAGCAGTTTAGGGACAGGACTGATTACCTACAATGAGCAGTTCTTC.

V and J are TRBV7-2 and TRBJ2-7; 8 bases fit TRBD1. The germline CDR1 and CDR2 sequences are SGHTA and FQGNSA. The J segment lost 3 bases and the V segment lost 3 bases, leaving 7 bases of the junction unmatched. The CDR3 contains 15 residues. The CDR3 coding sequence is TGTGCCAGCAGCTTCCAGGGGGCGGATGTCTACGAGCAGTACTTC. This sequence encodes CASSFQGADVYEQYF.

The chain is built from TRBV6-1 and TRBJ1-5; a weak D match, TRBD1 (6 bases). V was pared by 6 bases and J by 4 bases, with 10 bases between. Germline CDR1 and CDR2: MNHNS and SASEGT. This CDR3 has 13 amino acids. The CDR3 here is CASSNTGNQPQHF. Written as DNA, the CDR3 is TGTGCCAGCAGCAACACAGGGAATCAGCCCCAGCATTTT.

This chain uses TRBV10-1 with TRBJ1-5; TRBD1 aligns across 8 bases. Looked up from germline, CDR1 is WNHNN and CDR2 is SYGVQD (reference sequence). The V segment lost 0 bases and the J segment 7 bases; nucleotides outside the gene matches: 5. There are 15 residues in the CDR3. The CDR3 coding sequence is TGCGCCAGCAGTGAGTCAAGGACAGGGAGGCAGCCCCAGCATTTT. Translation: CASSESRTGRQPQHF.

CDR3 sequence reads: CASSHQRGGPSSTDTQYF. CDR3 nucleotide sequence: TGCGCCAGCAGCCATCAAAGGGGGGGGCCGTCTAGCACAGATACGCAGTATTTT. The J gene is TRBJ2-3, the V gene TRBV4-3; a possible D gene is TRBD2 (7 bases). This CDR3 spans 18 amino acids. V was trimmed by 3 bases and J by 0 bases, leaving 19 bases between them. Germline V gives CDR1 LGHNA, CDR2 YSLEER.

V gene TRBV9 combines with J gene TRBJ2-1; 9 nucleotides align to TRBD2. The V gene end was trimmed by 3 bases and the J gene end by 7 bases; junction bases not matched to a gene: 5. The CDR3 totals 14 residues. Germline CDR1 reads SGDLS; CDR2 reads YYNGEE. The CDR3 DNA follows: TGTGCCAGCAGCGCCGGGACTAGCAGTAATGAGCAGTTCTTC. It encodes CASSAGTSSNEQFF.